A selection of T cell receptor beta chains follows, all from one sample in a study of blood T cell repertoires in COVID-19. Generated by immunoSEQ multiplex PCR, the TCRdb table keeps only in-frame clones and is missing some. The sample has 150,000 to 200,000 clones; roughly 85% are singletons. The sequencing sample was made of peripheral blood. Source of these receptors: a woman between 50 and 59 years old with COVID-19, enrolled during active disease. The CDR3 runs from the conserved cysteine through the conserved F or W. A D gene is named only where the DNA matches it firmly. Clone size is stated in some rows and not others, as once, few, many or a class when expanded.

clone size	V gene	D gene	J gene	CDR3 DNA	CDR3 protein
-	TRBV19	TRBD2	TRBJ2-5	TGTGCCAGTAGTCTGACTAGCGGAGGAGAGACCCAGTACTTC	CASSLTSGGETQYF
-	TRBV5-1	-	TRBJ1-5	TGCGCCAGCAGCTTGGGCCCCGGTCAGCCCCAGCATTTT	CASSLGPGQPQHF
-	TRBV29-1	TRBD2	TRBJ2-1	TGCAGCGTTATCGGCGGGGGAAACTACAATGAGCAGTTCTTC	CSVIGGGNYNEQFF
-	TRBV5-4	-	TRBJ2-4	TGTGCCAGCAGCCGGACAGAGACACTAGCCAAAAACATTCAGTACTTC	CASSRTETLAKNIQYF
-	TRBV7-2	-	TRBJ1-1	TGTGCCAGCAGCTTAGTCAGGGTGTTTGAAGCTTTCTTT	CASSLVRVFEAFF
-	TRBV28	-	TRBJ2-5	TGTGCGGCGGGGGCACAAGAGACCCAGTACTTC	CAAGAQETQYF
-	TRBV7-9	TRBD1	TRBJ1-4	TGTGCCAGCAGCTTAGCTCCGGGACAGGGGGATGAAAAACTGTTTTTT	CASSLAPGQGDEKLFF
-	TRBV4-1	-	TRBJ1-2	TGCGCCAGCAGCCAAGCGTTTTTGGGGCCTGGCTACACCTTC	CASSQAFLGPGYTF
-	TRBV18	-	TRBJ2-3	TGTGCCAGCTCGGGACAACCCTCTAGCACAGATACGCAGTATTTT	CASSGQPSSTDTQYF
-	TRBV7-2	TRBD2	TRBJ2-7	TGTGCCAGCACCTCGGGGGGGCCCACCGAGCAGTACTTC	CASTSGGPTEQYF
-	TRBV7-9	TRBD1	TRBJ2-6	TGTGCCGCCCCGGGGACAGGGCGAGGAGGGGCCAACGTCCTGACTTTC	CAAPGTGRGGANVLTF
-	TRBV18	-	TRBJ2-7	TGTGCCAGCTCACCAGTTTCGGGAACGAGGGAGCAGTACTTC	CASSPVSGTREQYF
-	TRBV11-2	-	TRBJ2-5	TGTGCCAGCAGCATCGCGTGGGGGGGCCGTGAGACCCAGTACTTC	CASSIAWGGRETQYF
-	TRBV3-1/TRBV3-2	-	TRBJ1-4	TGTGCCAGCAGCCAAGGATGGCAGGGGATTGAGGAAAAACTGTTTTTT	CASSQGWQGIEEKLFF
-	TRBV7-2	-	TRBJ1-3	TGTGCCAGCAGCTTAGCGAGCCCCGTCTCTGGAAACACCATATATTTT	CASSLASPVSGNTIYF
-	TRBV10-2	-	TRBJ2-3	TGCGCCAGCAGTGAGTCGAGCGTAAGCACAGATACGCAGTATTTT	CASSESSVSTDTQYF
-	TRBV6-6	-	TRBJ2-6	TGTGCCAGCAGACCCAGATCTGGGGCCAACGTCCTGACTTTC	CASRPRSGANVLTF
-	TRBV12-2	-	TRBJ2-7	TGTGCAAGTCGCTTCCCCATTGGACAGGGCTACGACGAGCAGTACTTC	CASRFPIGQGYDEQYF
-	TRBV13	-	TRBJ1-2	TGTGCCAGCCATGGAGGCGGAGTCGATGGCTACACCTTC	CASHGGGVDGYTF
few	TRBV3-1/TRBV3-2	-	TRBJ1-5	TGTGCCAGCAGCCAGAAGGCGGGACGGAGGGTTTTT	CASSQKAGRRVF
-	TRBV2	-	TRBJ1-2	TGTGCCAGCAGTGTAACAGGGAGAGATGGCTACACCTTC	CASSVTGRDGYTF
-	TRBV6-6	TRBD1	TRBJ1-6	TGTGCCAGCAGTTTAGACAGGGGGAGGTCACCCCTCCACTTT	CASSLDRGRSPLHF
-	TRBV27	TRBD1	TRBJ1-2	TGTGCCAGCAGCCCGAACAGGGGCTATGGCTACACCTTC	CASSPNRGYGYTF
-	TRBV29-1	TRBD2	TRBJ2-5	TGCAGCGTTGAAGTCCTTCTCGGTAGCGGGGGGCTTAAAGAGACCCAGTACTTC	CSVEVLLGSGGLKETQYF
-	TRBV9	-	TRBJ2-1	TGTGCCAGCAGCGTAGGGCTGACTGTCTACAATGAGCAGTTCTTC	CASSVGLTVYNEQFF
-	TRBV11-2	-	TRBJ2-1	TGTGCCAGCAGTCGGCCCCCAGGGGGAGGACCCTACAATGAGCAGTTCTTC	CASSRPPGGGPYNEQFF
few	TRBV7-9	-	TRBJ2-3	TGTGCCAGCAGCTTAAGCGAGGATACGCAGTATTTT	CASSLSEDTQYF
-	TRBV11-2	TRBD1	TRBJ1-1	TGTGCCAGCAGCTTAGGGACAGGGGCACTTCGCTCGAGGTTCTTT	CASSLGTGALRSRFF
-	TRBV5-1	-	TRBJ2-5	TGCGCCAGCAGCTTGGTGTTCGGGGGTCCCCCCCAAGAGACCCAGTACTTC	CASSLVFGGPPQETQYF